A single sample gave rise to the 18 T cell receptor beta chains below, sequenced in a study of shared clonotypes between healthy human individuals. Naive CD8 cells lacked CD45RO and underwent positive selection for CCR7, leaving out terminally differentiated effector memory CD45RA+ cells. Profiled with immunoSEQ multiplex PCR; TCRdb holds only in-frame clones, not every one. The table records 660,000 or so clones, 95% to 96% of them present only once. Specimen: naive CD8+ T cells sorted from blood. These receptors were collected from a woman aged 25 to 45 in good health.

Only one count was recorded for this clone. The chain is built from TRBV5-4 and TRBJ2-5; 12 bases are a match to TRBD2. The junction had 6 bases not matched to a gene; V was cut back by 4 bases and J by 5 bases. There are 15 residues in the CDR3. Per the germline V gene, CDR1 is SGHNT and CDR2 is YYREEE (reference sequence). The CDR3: CASSQGLAGIETQYF. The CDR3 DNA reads TGTGCCAGCAGCCAAGGACTAGCGGGAATCGAGACCCAGTACTTC.

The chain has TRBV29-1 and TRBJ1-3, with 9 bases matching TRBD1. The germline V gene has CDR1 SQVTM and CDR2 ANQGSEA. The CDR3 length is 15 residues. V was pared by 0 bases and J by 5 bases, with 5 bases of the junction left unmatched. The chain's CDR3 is CSVEEGTGLRNTIYF. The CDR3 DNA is TGCAGCGTTGAAGAGGGGACAGGGCTCAGAAACACCATATATTTT.

The CDR3 coding sequence is TGCAGCGTTGGACAGCGCTACGAGCAGTACTTC. The encoded protein is CSVGQRYEQYF. This chain uses TRBV29-1 with TRBJ2-7; possibly TRBD1 for D (5 bases). Trimming stripped 4 bases from V and 3 bases from J, with 7 bases between. The CDR3 is made up of 11 amino acids. Germline loops: CDR1 SQVTM, CDR2 ANQGSEA.

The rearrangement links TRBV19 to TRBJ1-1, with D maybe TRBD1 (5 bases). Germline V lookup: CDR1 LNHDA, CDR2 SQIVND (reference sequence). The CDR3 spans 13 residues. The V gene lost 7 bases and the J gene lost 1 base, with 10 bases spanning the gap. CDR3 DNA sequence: TGTGCCAGTATCGACAGTCCGAACACTGAAGCTTTCTTT. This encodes CASIDSPNTEAFF.

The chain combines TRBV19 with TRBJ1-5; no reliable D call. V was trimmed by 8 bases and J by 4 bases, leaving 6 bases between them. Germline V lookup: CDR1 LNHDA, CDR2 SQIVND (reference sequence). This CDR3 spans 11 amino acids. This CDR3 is CASGPNQPQHF. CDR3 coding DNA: TGTGCCAGTGGGCCTAATCAGCCCCAGCATTTT. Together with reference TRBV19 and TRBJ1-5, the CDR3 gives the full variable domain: DGGITQSPKYLFRKEGQNVTLSCEQNLNHDAMYWYRQDPGQGLRLIYYSQIVNDFQKGDIAEGYSVSREKKESFPLTVTSAQKNPTAFYLCASGPNQPQHFGDGTRLSIL.

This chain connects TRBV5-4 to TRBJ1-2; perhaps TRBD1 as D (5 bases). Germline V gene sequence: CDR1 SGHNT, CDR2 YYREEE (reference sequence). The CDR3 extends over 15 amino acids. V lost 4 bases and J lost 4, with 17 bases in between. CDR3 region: CASSMGQGWGYGYTF. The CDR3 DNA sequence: TGTGCCAGCAGCATGGGTCAGGGATGGGGCTATGGCTACACCTTC.

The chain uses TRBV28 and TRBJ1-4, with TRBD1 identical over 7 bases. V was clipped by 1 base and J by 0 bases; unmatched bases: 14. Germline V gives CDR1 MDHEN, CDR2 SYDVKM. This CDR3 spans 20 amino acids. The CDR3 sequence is CASSLYPPGTAYATNEKLFF. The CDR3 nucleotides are TGTGCCAGCAGTTTATACCCCCCCGGGACAGCTTATGCAACTAATGAAAAACTGTTTTTT.

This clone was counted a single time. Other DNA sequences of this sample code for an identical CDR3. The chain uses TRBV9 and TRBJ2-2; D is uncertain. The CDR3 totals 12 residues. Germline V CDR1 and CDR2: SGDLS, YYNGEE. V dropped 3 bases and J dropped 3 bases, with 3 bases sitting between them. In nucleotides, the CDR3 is TGTGCCAGCAGCGCTGACACCGGGGAGCTGTTTTTT. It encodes CASSADTGELFF. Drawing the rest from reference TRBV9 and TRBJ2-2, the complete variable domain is DSGVTQTPKHLITATGQRVTLRCSPRSGDLSVYWYQQSLDQGLQFLIQYYNGEERAKGNILERFSAQQFPDLHSELNLSSLELGDSALYFCASSADTGELFFGEGSRLTVL.

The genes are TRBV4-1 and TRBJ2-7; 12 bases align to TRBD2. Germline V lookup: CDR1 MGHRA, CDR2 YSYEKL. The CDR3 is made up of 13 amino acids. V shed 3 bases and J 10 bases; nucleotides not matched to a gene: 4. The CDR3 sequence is CASSQRLAGDQYF. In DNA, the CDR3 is TGCGCCAGCAGCCAGCGACTAGCGGGGGACCAGTACTTC.

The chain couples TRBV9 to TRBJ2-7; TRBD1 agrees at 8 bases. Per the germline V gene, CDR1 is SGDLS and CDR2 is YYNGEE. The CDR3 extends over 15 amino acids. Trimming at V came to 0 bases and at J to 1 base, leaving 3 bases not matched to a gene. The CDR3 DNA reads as TGTGCCAGCAGCGTAGGACAGGGGTTTTCCTACGAGCAGTACTTC. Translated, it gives CASSVGQGFSYEQYF.

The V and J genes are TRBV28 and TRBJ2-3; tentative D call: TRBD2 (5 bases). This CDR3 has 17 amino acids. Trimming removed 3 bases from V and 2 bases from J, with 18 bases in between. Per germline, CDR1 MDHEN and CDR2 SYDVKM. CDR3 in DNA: TGTGCCAGCAGTTTTCCCGTGAGGGTTGGATTCACAGATACGCAGTATTTT. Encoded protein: CASSFPVRVGFTDTQYF.

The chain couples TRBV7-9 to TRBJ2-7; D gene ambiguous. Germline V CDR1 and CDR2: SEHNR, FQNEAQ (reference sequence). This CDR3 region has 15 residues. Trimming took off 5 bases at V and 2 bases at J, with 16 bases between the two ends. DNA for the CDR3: TGTGCCAGCAGCAAGGACCCTTCAATCCCCTACGAGCAGTACTTC. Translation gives CASSKDPSIPYEQYF.

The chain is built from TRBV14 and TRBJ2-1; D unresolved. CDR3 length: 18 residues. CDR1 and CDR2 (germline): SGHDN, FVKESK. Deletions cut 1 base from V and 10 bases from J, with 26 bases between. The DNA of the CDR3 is TGTGCCAGCAGCCAAGTTCACTTTGGTGCCGGATTATGGCTCGAGCAGTTCTTC. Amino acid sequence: CASSQVHFGAGLWLEQFF.

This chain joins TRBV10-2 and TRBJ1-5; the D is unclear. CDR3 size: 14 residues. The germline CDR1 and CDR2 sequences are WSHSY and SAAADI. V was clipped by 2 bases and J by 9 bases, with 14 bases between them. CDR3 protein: CASSERGLPWPQHF. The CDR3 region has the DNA TGCGCCAGCAGTGAGAGAGGACTCCCTTGGCCCCAGCATTTT.

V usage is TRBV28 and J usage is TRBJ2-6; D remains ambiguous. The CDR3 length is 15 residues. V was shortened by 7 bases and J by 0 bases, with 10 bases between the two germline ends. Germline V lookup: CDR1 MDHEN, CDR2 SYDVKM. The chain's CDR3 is CASIPMSSGANVLTF. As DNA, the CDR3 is TGTGCCAGCATCCCCATGAGCTCTGGGGCCAACGTCCTGACTTTC.

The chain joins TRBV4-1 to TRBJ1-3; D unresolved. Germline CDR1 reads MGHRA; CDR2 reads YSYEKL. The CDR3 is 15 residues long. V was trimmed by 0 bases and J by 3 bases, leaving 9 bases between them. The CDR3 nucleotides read TGCGCCAGCAGCCAAGATGTACACGGTGGAAACACCATATATTTT. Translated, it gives CASSQDVHGGNTIYF.

The CDR3 coding sequence is TGTGCCAGCAGCCAGGGGAGGTCCACTGAAGCTTTCTTT. Protein product: CASSQGRSTEAFF. The chain recombines TRBV14 with TRBJ1-1; D is undetermined. From germline, CDR1 is SGHDN and CDR2 FVKESK. The ends were cut back, 3 bases at V and 4 bases at J, with 9 bases in the middle. The CDR3 length is 13 residues.

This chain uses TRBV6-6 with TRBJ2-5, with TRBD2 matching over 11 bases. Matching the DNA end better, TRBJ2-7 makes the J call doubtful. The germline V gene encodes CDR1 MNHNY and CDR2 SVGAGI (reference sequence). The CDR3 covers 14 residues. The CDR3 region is CASSPLAGVDEQYF. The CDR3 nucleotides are TGTGCCAGCAGTCCACTAGCGGGAGTGGACGAGCAGTACTTC.